The clone carrying this T cell receptor (beta chain) showed up many times. Deletions cut 6 bases from V and 8 bases from J, with 20 bases between. There are 14 residues in the CDR3. Germline V gene sequence: CDR1 DFQATT, CDR2 SNEGSKA (reference sequence). TCRdb processed the 5' RACE reads anew with MiXCR; each CDR3 protein has one entry. The sample contains roughly 250,000 distinct CDR3 sequences, 8.6% of which appear only once. The data stem from a study of CD8 T cells in ankylosing spondylitis. Material for sequencing was blood, either unsorted or a sorted T cell fraction (not recorded which). The sequence came from a male donor with ankylosing spondylitis or in good health (not recorded which). This chain joins TRBV20-1 and TRBJ2-1; D is perhaps TRBD1 (7 bases). CDR3 bases: TGCAGTGCACCGGACAGGTCGGGGGCCTATGAGCAGTTCTTC. It encodes CSAPDRSGAYEQFF.